Listed below are T cell receptor beta chains from one sample, sequenced in a study of beta chain features in type 1 diabetes. Profiled with immunoSEQ multiplex PCR; TCRdb holds only in-frame clones, not every one. The repertoire holds some 150,000 clones, with roughly 10% as singletons. The material sequenced was central memory CD4+ T cells from blood. These receptors were taken from a man younger than 35 in good health. CDR3s include the opening cysteine and the closing phenylalanine or tryptophan. D genes are given only for firm matches. Part of the rows lack a size; the others show once, few, many or a class for expanded clones.

d_call: TRBD2
j_call: TRBJ2-7
clone_size: -
v_call: TRBV5-6
cdr3_nt: TGTGCCAGCAGCCCCCTAAATGCGGGAGGGATCTACGAGCAGTACTTC
cdr3_aa: CASSPLNAGGIYEQYF

d_call: TRBD2
j_call: TRBJ2-3
clone_size: few
v_call: TRBV7-2
cdr3_nt: TGTGCCAGCAGCTTAGCTCCAGCGGGAGGCACAGATACGCAGTATTTT
cdr3_aa: CASSLAPAGGTDTQYF

d_call: TRBD2
j_call: TRBJ2-3
clone_size: -
v_call: TRBV18
cdr3_nt: TGTGCCAGCTCACCTGTGACTAGCGGAACTAGCACAGATACGCAGTATTTT
cdr3_aa: CASSPVTSGTSTDTQYF

d_call: TRBD1
j_call: TRBJ1-4
clone_size: -
v_call: TRBV5-1
cdr3_nt: TGCGCCAGCAGCCCTGGACAGGGAGAGGTCGAAAAACTGTTTTTT
cdr3_aa: CASSPGQGEVEKLFF

d_call: -
j_call: TRBJ2-4
clone_size: many
v_call: TRBV2
cdr3_nt: TGTGCCAGCAGTGAACAGACCAAAAACATTCAGTACTTC
cdr3_aa: CASSEQTKNIQYF

d_call: -
j_call: TRBJ2-5
clone_size: few
v_call: TRBV30
cdr3_nt: TGTGCCTGGAGGTCGAGCAAGGCGACCCAGTACTTC
cdr3_aa: CAWRSSKATQYF

d_call: -
j_call: TRBJ2-7
clone_size: -
v_call: TRBV5-4
cdr3_nt: TGTGCCAGCAGCTTGGCCGTTGACACGGTCGAGCAGTACTTC
cdr3_aa: CASSLAVDTVEQYF

d_call: -
j_call: TRBJ1-2
clone_size: -
v_call: TRBV28
cdr3_nt: TGTGCCAGCAGTTACAACGGCCCCTATGGCTACACCTTC
cdr3_aa: CASSYNGPYGYTF

d_call: TRBD1
j_call: TRBJ1-1
clone_size: -
v_call: TRBV10-3
cdr3_nt: TGTGCCATCAGAGAGCAGGGGGGAATTAACACTGAAGCTTTCTTT
cdr3_aa: CAIREQGGINTEAFF

d_call: -
j_call: TRBJ2-2
clone_size: -
v_call: TRBV30
cdr3_nt: TGTGCCTGGACCGGATGGTCAACCGGGGAGCTGTTTTTT
cdr3_aa: CAWTGWSTGELFF

d_call: -
j_call: TRBJ1-2
clone_size: few
v_call: TRBV7-2
cdr3_nt: TGTGCCAGCAGCTTACAGGCCCTAGACTATGGCTACACCTTC
cdr3_aa: CASSLQALDYGYTF

d_call: -
j_call: TRBJ2-6
clone_size: -
v_call: TRBV29-1
cdr3_nt: TGCAGCGTTGAGGCAGGGGTAAAAGCTGGGGCCAACGTCCTGACTTTC
cdr3_aa: CSVEAGVKAGANVLTF

d_call: -
j_call: TRBJ1-1
clone_size: -
v_call: TRBV15
cdr3_nt: TGTGCCACCAGCAGAGCGGTTACTGAAGCTTTCTTT
cdr3_aa: CATSRAVTEAFF

d_call: -
j_call: TRBJ1-6
clone_size: few
v_call: TRBV19
cdr3_nt: TGTGCCAGTGGTGGGGGTGTGAGCCCCCTCCACTTT
cdr3_aa: CASGGGVSPLHF

d_call: -
j_call: TRBJ2-1
clone_size: -
v_call: TRBV10-3
cdr3_nt: TGTGCCATCAGTACCGCAGGGGGGAATTACAATGAGCAGTTCTTC
cdr3_aa: CAISTAGGNYNEQFF

d_call: TRBD2
j_call: TRBJ2-3
clone_size: many
v_call: TRBV9
cdr3_nt: TGTGCCAGCAGCCCCGGGACTACTGGCGATACGCAGTATTTT
cdr3_aa: CASSPGTTGDTQYF

d_call: TRBD1
j_call: TRBJ2-1
clone_size: few
v_call: TRBV16
cdr3_nt: TGTGCCAGCAGCGTCGACAGGGGACCCTACAATGAGCAGTTCTTC
cdr3_aa: CASSVDRGPYNEQFF

d_call: TRBD2
j_call: TRBJ2-5
clone_size: few
v_call: TRBV9
cdr3_nt: TGTGCCAGCAGCCCGGGACTAGCGGGGGCTATGTACCAAGAGACCCAGTACTTC
cdr3_aa: CASSPGLAGAMYQETQYF

d_call: TRBD1
j_call: TRBJ2-7
clone_size: few
v_call: TRBV18
cdr3_nt: TGTGCCAGCTCTCCAGGGACAGGGGACTACGAGCAGTACTTC
cdr3_aa: CASSPGTGDYEQYF

d_call: -
j_call: TRBJ2-7
clone_size: -
v_call: TRBV30
cdr3_nt: TGTGCCTGGACCCTAGGGCCAGGGATATACGAGCAGTACTTC
cdr3_aa: CAWTLGPGIYEQYF

d_call: -
j_call: TRBJ1-1
clone_size: -
v_call: TRBV6-1
cdr3_nt: TGTGCCAGCAGCGGAATAAGTAACACTGAAGCTTTCTTT
cdr3_aa: CASSGISNTEAFF

d_call: -
j_call: TRBJ2-5
clone_size: -
v_call: TRBV4-2
cdr3_nt: TGTGCCAGCAGCCCCCTAGGGGGGGAGACCCAGTACTTC
cdr3_aa: CASSPLGGETQYF

d_call: -
j_call: TRBJ1-6
clone_size: -
v_call: TRBV9
cdr3_nt: TGTGCCAGCAGCGTAGTACCGACGGGCGGCAATTCACCCCTCCACTTT
cdr3_aa: CASSVVPTGGNSPLHF

d_call: -
j_call: TRBJ2-3
clone_size: medium-sized
v_call: TRBV7-3
cdr3_nt: TGTGCCACCTCAGGAGCGGGCCTCTCCGATACGCAGTATTTT
cdr3_aa: CATSGAGLSDTQYF

d_call: -
j_call: TRBJ1-2
clone_size: -
v_call: TRBV15
cdr3_nt: TGTGCCACCACCCGGGGGGCTCAAGGGGTTGGCTACACCTTC
cdr3_aa: CATTRGAQGVGYTF

d_call: TRBD1
j_call: TRBJ1-1
clone_size: many
v_call: TRBV29-1
cdr3_nt: TGCAGCGTCCGACAGGGTTGGACTGAAGCTTTCTTT
cdr3_aa: CSVRQGWTEAFF

d_call: -
j_call: TRBJ1-1
clone_size: -
v_call: TRBV7-2
cdr3_nt: TGTGCCAGCAGGGACAGACCGAACACTGAAGCTTTCTTT
cdr3_aa: CASRDRPNTEAFF

d_call: -
j_call: TRBJ1-4
clone_size: -
v_call: TRBV6-5
cdr3_nt: TGTGCCAGCAGTTACTCCCGGACGTCTGGGAAACTGTTTTTT
cdr3_aa: CASSYSRTSGKLFF

d_call: -
j_call: TRBJ1-2
clone_size: few
v_call: TRBV29-1
cdr3_nt: TGCAGCGTCCGGTTGGATGGCTACACCTTC
cdr3_aa: CSVRLDGYTF

d_call: -
j_call: TRBJ2-2
clone_size: -
v_call: TRBV6-5
cdr3_nt: -
cdr3_aa: CASSTLGIGELFF

d_call: TRBD1
j_call: TRBJ2-7
clone_size: -
v_call: TRBV29-1
cdr3_nt: TGCAGCGTTGACAGGGGGCGGAACGAGCAGTACTTC
cdr3_aa: CSVDRGRNEQYF

d_call: TRBD2
j_call: TRBJ2-2
clone_size: few
v_call: TRBV10-3
cdr3_nt: TGTGCCATCACAGGACTAGCGGGAGGCAACACCGGGGAGCTGTTTTTT
cdr3_aa: CAITGLAGGNTGELFF

d_call: TRBD1
j_call: TRBJ1-4
clone_size: few
v_call: TRBV7-9
cdr3_nt: TGTGCCAGCAGCCGAACTGGGACAGTGAAACTGTTTTTT
cdr3_aa: CASSRTGTVKLFF

d_call: -
j_call: TRBJ2-5
clone_size: few
v_call: TRBV28
cdr3_nt: TGTGCCAGCAGTTTGCTCCAGCGGCAAGAGACCCAGTACTTC
cdr3_aa: CASSLLQRQETQYF

d_call: TRBD1
j_call: TRBJ2-2
clone_size: -
v_call: TRBV5-6
cdr3_nt: TGTGCCAGCAGCTTCACACAGGGGAGCACCGGGGAGCTGTTTTTT
cdr3_aa: CASSFTQGSTGELFF

d_call: -
j_call: TRBJ1-6
clone_size: -
v_call: TRBV14
cdr3_nt: TGTGCCAGCAGCCACAGGGGTGGATCACCCCTCCACTTT
cdr3_aa: CASSHRGGSPLHF

d_call: -
j_call: TRBJ2-3
clone_size: -
v_call: TRBV6-5
cdr3_nt: TGTGCCAGCAGCCCCGGGGGTTCTAGCACAGATACGCAGTATTTT
cdr3_aa: CASSPGGSSTDTQYF

d_call: -
j_call: TRBJ2-5
clone_size: few
v_call: TRBV7-9
cdr3_nt: TGTGCCAGCAGCTTAGGATTCCAAGAGACCCAGTACTTC
cdr3_aa: CASSLGFQETQYF

d_call: -
j_call: TRBJ2-4
clone_size: -
v_call: TRBV7-9
cdr3_nt: TGTGCCAGCAGCCCTCCCGGGACCGTCCTAAACATTCAGTACTTC
cdr3_aa: CASSPPGTVLNIQYF

d_call: TRBD2
j_call: TRBJ2-5
clone_size: -
v_call: TRBV9
cdr3_nt: TGTGCCAGCAGCCGATGGGGCGGGAGTAAGCAAGAGACCCAGTACTTC
cdr3_aa: CASSRWGGSKQETQYF

d_call: -
j_call: TRBJ2-5
clone_size: few
v_call: TRBV4-2
cdr3_nt: TGTGCCAGCAGCTTCGACGGGCAAGAGACCCAGTACTTC
cdr3_aa: CASSFDGQETQYF

d_call: -
j_call: TRBJ2-7
clone_size: many
v_call: TRBV7-2
cdr3_nt: TGTGCCAGCAGCTTATTCCTCAGCGAGCAGTACTTC
cdr3_aa: CASSLFLSEQYF

d_call: TRBD1
j_call: TRBJ2-7
clone_size: few
v_call: TRBV27
cdr3_nt: TGTGCCAGCAGTCTAGACAGGGCCGGCCACGAGCAGTACTTC
cdr3_aa: CASSLDRAGHEQYF

d_call: TRBD1
j_call: TRBJ1-1
clone_size: -
v_call: TRBV7-2
cdr3_nt: TGTGCCAGCAGCTTCGGCATACAGGGGGGGACTGAAGCTTTCTTT
cdr3_aa: CASSFGIQGGTEAFF

d_call: -
j_call: TRBJ2-3
clone_size: -
v_call: TRBV4-1
cdr3_nt: TGCGCCAGCAGCCAAGAACCCCGAGCAGGCACAGATACGCAGTATTTT
cdr3_aa: CASSQEPRAGTDTQYF

d_call: -
j_call: TRBJ2-2
clone_size: -
v_call: TRBV9
cdr3_nt: TGTGCCAGCAGCGTAGCTCAGAGGGCCACCGGGGAGCTGTTTTTT
cdr3_aa: CASSVAQRATGELFF

d_call: -
j_call: TRBJ1-2
clone_size: many
v_call: TRBV29-1
cdr3_nt: TGCAGCGCGGGGACACCGGGACCTTATGGCTACACCTTC
cdr3_aa: CSAGTPGPYGYTF

d_call: TRBD1
j_call: TRBJ2-3
clone_size: -
v_call: TRBV7-3
cdr3_nt: TGTGCCAGCAGTCCCGGACAGGGGCGACTCACAGATACGCAGTATTTT
cdr3_aa: CASSPGQGRLTDTQYF

d_call: TRBD1
j_call: TRBJ1-2
clone_size: -
v_call: TRBV25-1
cdr3_nt: TGTGCCAGCAGTGACAGGGACAGGGGGTATGGCTACACCTTC
cdr3_aa: CASSDRDRGYGYTF